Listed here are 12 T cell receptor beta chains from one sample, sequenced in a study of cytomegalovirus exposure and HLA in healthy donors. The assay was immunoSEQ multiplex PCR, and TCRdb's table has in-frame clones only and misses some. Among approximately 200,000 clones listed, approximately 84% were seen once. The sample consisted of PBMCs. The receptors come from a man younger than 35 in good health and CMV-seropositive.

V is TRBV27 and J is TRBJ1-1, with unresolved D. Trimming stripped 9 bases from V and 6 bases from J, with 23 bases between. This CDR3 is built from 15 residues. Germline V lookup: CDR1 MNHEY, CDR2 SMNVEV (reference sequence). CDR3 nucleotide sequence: TGTGCCAGTCGGACTTGGACCCGCAATGTCGCTGAAGCTTTCTTT. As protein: CASRTWTRNVAEAFF.

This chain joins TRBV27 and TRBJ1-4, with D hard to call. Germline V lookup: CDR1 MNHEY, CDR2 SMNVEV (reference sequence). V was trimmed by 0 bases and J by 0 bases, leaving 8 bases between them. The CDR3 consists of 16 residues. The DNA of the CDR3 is TGTGCCAGCAGTTTATCGATCAGTGCAACTAATGAAAAACTGTTTTTT. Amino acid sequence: CASSLSISATNEKLFF.

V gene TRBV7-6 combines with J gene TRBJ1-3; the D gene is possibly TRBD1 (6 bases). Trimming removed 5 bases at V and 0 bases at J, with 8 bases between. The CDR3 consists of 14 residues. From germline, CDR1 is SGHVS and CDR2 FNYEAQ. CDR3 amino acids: CASSPTGSGNTIYF. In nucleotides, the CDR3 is TGTGCCAGCAGCCCGACAGGCTCTGGAAACACCATATATTTT.

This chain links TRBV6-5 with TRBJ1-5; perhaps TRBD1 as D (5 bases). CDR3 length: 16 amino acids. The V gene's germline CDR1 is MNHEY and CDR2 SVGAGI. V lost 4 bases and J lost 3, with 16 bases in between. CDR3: CASSSIQEFFNQPQHF. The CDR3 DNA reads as TGTGCCAGCAGTTCCATACAGGAGTTCTTCAATCAGCCCCAGCATTTT.

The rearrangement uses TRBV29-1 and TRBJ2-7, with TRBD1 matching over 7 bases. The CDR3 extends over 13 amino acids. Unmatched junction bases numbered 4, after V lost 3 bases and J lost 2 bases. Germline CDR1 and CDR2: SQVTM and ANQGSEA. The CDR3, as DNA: TGCAGCGTTGACAGACAGGGAACCTACGAGCAGTACTTC. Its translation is CSVDRQGTYEQYF.

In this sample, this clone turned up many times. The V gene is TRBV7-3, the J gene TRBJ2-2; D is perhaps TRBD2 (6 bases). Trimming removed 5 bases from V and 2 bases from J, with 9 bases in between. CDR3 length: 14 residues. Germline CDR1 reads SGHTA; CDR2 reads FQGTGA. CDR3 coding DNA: TGTGCCAGCAGCCTGGGACTTAACACCGGGGAGCTGTTTTTT. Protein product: CASSLGLNTGELFF.

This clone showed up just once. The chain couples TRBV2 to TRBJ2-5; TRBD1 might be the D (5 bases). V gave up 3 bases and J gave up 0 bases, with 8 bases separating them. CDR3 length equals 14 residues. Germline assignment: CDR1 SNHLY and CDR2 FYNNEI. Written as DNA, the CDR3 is TGTGCCAGCAGTGAGACGACAGACCAAGAGACCCAGTACTTC. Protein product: CASSETTDQETQYF.

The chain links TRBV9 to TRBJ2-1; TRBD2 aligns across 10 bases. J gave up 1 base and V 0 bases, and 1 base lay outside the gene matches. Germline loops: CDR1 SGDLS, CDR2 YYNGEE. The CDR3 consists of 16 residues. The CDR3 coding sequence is TGTGCCAGCAGCGTAGGGGGACTAGCGTCCTACAATGAGCAGTTCTTC. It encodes CASSVGGLASYNEQFF.

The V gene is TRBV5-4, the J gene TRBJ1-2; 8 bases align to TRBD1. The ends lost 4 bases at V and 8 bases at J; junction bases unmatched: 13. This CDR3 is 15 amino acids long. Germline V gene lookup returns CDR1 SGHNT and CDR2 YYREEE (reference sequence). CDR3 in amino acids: CASSLGQGGVRGYTF. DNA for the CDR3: TGTGCCAGCAGCCTCGGACAGGGCGGCGTTAGAGGCTACACCTTC.

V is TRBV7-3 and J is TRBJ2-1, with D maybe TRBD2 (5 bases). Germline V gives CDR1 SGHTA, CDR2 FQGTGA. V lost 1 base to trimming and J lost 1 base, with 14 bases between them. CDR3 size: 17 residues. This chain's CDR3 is CASSLRWTPRSYNEQFF. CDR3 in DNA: TGTGCCAGCAGCTTAAGATGGACTCCCCGGTCCTACAATGAGCAGTTCTTC. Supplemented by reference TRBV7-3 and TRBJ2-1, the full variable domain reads GAGVSQTPSNKVTEKGKYVELRCDPISGHTALYWYRQSLGQGPEFLIYFQGTGAADDSGLPNDRFFAVRPEGSVSTLKIQRTERGDSAVYLCASSLRWTPRSYNEQFFGPGTRLTVL.

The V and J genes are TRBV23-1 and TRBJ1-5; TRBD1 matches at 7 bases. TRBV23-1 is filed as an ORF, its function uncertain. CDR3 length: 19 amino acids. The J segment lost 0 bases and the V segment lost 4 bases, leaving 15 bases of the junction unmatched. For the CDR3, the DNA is TGCGCCAGCAGTCCCAAATCCGGGGGACAGCTAGTTAGCAATCAGCCCCAGCATTTT. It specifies CASSPKSGGQLVSNQPQHF.

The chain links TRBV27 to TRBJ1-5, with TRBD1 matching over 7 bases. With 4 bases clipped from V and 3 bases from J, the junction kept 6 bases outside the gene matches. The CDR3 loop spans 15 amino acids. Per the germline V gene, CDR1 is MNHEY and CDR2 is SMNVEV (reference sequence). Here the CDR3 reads CASSSGQALNQPQHF. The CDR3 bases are TGTGCCAGCAGTTCAGGACAGGCCCTCAATCAGCCCCAGCATTTT.